What follows are 23 T cell receptor beta chains derived from one specimen sequenced in a study of blood T cell repertoires in COVID-19. Sequenced by immunoSEQ multiplex PCR; TCRdb stores in-frame clones only, minus some. The sample carries around 330,000 clones, roughly 86% recorded once. The source material was PBMCs or T cells enriched from blood (not recorded which). Source of these receptors: a woman aged 18-29 years who had recovered from COVID-19.

The chain employs TRBV9 and TRBJ2-1; 9 nucleotides agree with TRBD2. CDR1 and CDR2 from the germline V gene are SGDLS and YYNGEE. Trimming removed 3 bases from V and 8 bases from J; junction bases left unmatched: 12. The CDR3 is 16 residues long. CDR3 nucleotide sequence: TGTGCCAGCAGCGAGCCCCGGGAAGCGGGAGGTTATGAGCAGTTCTTC. Translated, it gives CASSEPREAGGYEQFF.

The rearrangement joins TRBV10-3 to TRBJ2-3; 10 nucleotides match TRBD2. V dropped 1 base and J dropped 1; count of bases not matched to a gene: 2. Germline CDR1 ENHRY, CDR2 SYGVKD. The CDR3 loop spans 16 amino acids. Here the CDR3 reads CAISEFLAGGTDTQYF. The DNA of the CDR3 is TGTGCCATCAGTGAGTTCCTAGCGGGGGGCACAGATACGCAGTATTTT.

This clone came up once. V gene TRBV3-1 (or the pseudogene TRBV3-2) combines with J gene TRBJ2-5; 8 nucleotides match TRBD2. CDR3 length: 13 residues. CDR1 is LGHDT and CDR2 is YNNKEL in the germline V gene (reference sequence). V trimming: 1 base; J trimming: 7 bases; junction bases outside the gene matches: 2. The CDR3 is CASSQVLAGTQYF. CDR3 sequence (DNA): TGTGCCAGCAGCCAAGTGCTAGCGGGGACCCAGTACTTC.

The rearrangement joins TRBV7-3 to TRBJ2-6, with 7 nucleotides matching TRBD1. This CDR3 spans 17 amino acids. J was trimmed by 0 bases and V by 5 bases; bases with no gene match: 7. In germline, CDR1 is SGHTA, CDR2 FQGTGA. DNA for the CDR3: TGTGCCAGCAGCCTCACCGGGACAGACTCTGGGGCCAACGTCCTGACTTTC. Encoded protein: CASSLTGTDSGANVLTF.

The chain links TRBV7-2 to TRBJ2-2; no reliable D call. The CDR3 is 14 amino acids. V was trimmed by 1 base and J by 3 bases, leaving 6 bases between them. In germline, CDR1 is SGHTA, CDR2 FQGNSA. CDR3 in DNA: TGTGCCAGCAGCTTAGTCTCCTACACCGGGGAGCTGTTTTTT. It codes for CASSLVSYTGELFF.

J is TRBJ2-7 and V is TRBV4-2, with 11 nucleotides matching TRBD2. The CDR3 runs to 17 residues. V lost 0 bases and J lost 5; bases outside the gene matches: 9. Germline V lookup: CDR1 LGHNA, CDR2 YNFKEQ. The CDR3 coding sequence is TGTGCCAGCAGCCAAGATAGTCTAGCGGGAGGTTGGGACGAGCAGTACTTC. Translation gives CASSQDSLAGGWDEQYF.

V and J are TRBV3-1 (or the pseudogene TRBV3-2) and TRBJ1-3; tentatively, D is TRBD1 (5 bases). Germline CDR1 and CDR2: LGHDT and YNNKEL (reference sequence). The CDR3 totals 17 residues. V gave up 0 bases and J gave up 4 bases, with 16 bases separating them. CDR3 sequence reads: CASSQEHTWGLGNTIYF. CDR3 in DNA: TGTGCCAGCAGCCAAGAACATACATGGGGCCTCGGAAACACCATATATTTT.

The CDR3 spells CASSRESGTGPYSNQPQHF. CDR3 nucleotides: TGTGCCAGCAGCAGGGAGTCCGGGACAGGGCCTTATAGCAATCAGCCCCAGCATTTT. The chain is built from TRBV7-9 and TRBJ1-5, with TRBD1 matching 9 bases. Per germline, CDR1 SEHNR and CDR2 FQNEAQ (reference sequence). V was clipped by 5 bases and J by 0 bases; unmatched bases: 14. CDR3 length: 19 residues.

This clone was found once. The J gene is TRBJ2-7, the V gene TRBV7-2; D might be TRBD2 (6 bases). Germline V gene lookup returns CDR1 SGHTA and CDR2 FQGNSA. CDR3 length: 16 residues. V was clipped by 5 bases and J by 7 bases, with 24 bases between them. CDR3 sequence (DNA): TGTGCCAGCAGCACCCGGCGTCGGCTCCCGGAGGGGGAGCAGTACTTC. Amino acid sequence: CASSTRRRLPEGEQYF.

V and J are TRBV19 and TRBJ2-7; 14 bases are a match to TRBD2. Germline trimming cut 5 bases from V and 0 bases from J; bases unmatched to any gene: 6. This CDR3 is built from 17 residues. Germline V CDR1 and CDR2: LNHDA, SQIVND (reference sequence). Written as DNA, the CDR3 is TGTGCCAGTAGTTTCGGGACTAGCGGGAGTCTCTCCTACGAGCAGTACTTC. Translated, it gives CASSFGTSGSLSYEQYF.

This sequence joins TRBV7-9 and TRBJ1-1; tentatively, D is TRBD1 (6 bases). Trimming left V 5 bases short and J 0 bases short, with 13 bases between. This CDR3 region has 15 residues. Germline V gene lookup returns CDR1 SEHNR and CDR2 FQNEAQ (reference sequence). The CDR3: CASSRKGVLNTEAFF. CDR3 sequence (DNA): TGTGCCAGCAGCCGGAAGGGGGTATTGAACACTGAAGCTTTCTTT.

V is TRBV27 and J is TRBJ1-5, with a possible D match to TRBD1 (5 bases). In germline, CDR1 is MNHEY, CDR2 SMNVEV (reference sequence). This CDR3 contains 13 residues. The V end lost 3 bases, the J end lost 6 bases, and 9 bases lay between the germline ends. CDR3 region: CASSLGQVQPQHF. CDR3 DNA sequence: TGTGCCAGCAGTTTGGGGCAGGTTCAGCCCCAGCATTTT.

This clone showed up just once. The chain links TRBV5-1 to TRBJ1-4, with 8 bases lining up with TRBD1. V shed 1 base and J 8 bases; nucleotides not matched to a gene: 4. CDR3 length: 14 amino acids. Germline V gene data show CDR1 as SGHRS and CDR2 as YFSETQ. The CDR3 reads CASSLSGGEEKLFF. The CDR3 DNA reads TGCGCCAGCAGCTTGTCAGGGGGCGAGGAAAAACTGTTTTTT.

The chain links TRBV20-1 to TRBJ2-7; TRBD2 is a possible D gene (6 bases). Per germline, CDR1 DFQATT and CDR2 SNEGSKA (reference sequence). The V end was cut by 6 bases, the J end by 5 bases, with 11 bases between. The CDR3 contains 11 residues. CDR3 region: CSATEGDEQYF. CDR3 in DNA: TGCAGTGCAACGGAGGGAGACGAGCAGTACTTC.

This sequence joins TRBV5-8 and TRBJ2-3; TRBD2 matches 7 bases. The germline CDR1 and CDR2 sequences are SGHTS and YDEGEE. This CDR3 is 14 amino acids long. V lost 2 bases to trimming and J lost 2 bases; unmatched junction nucleotides: 2. Here the CDR3 DNA reads TGTGCCAGCAGCTTCGGACTAGTCACAGATACGCAGTATTTT. Translating it yields CASSFGLVTDTQYF.

The V and J genes are TRBV5-1 and TRBJ1-5; possibly TRBD1 for D (6 bases). V shed 4 bases and J shed 6 bases, with 17 bases lying between them. The germline V gene encodes CDR1 SGHRS and CDR2 YFSETQ. CDR3 length: 15 residues. The CDR3 DNA is TGCGCCAGCAGCCTTCTGCACAGGGTCTGTCAGCCCCAGCATTTT. Translating gives CASSLLHRVCQPQHF.

This clone was seen a few times. V usage is TRBV18 and J usage is TRBJ1-4; 9 nucleotides line up with TRBD1. V shed 0 bases and J 7 bases; nucleotides not matched to a gene: 0. The CDR3 contains 14 residues. Germline lookup yields CDR1 KGHSH and CDR2 LQKENI. CDR3 nucleotide sequence: TGTGCCAGCTCACCACCGGACAGGGGTGAAAAACTGTTTTTT. Its translation is CASSPPDRGEKLFF.

This clone has a handful of counts. The V and J genes are TRBV7-2 and TRBJ1-2; D is perhaps TRBD1 (5 bases). The CDR3 is 15 amino acids. CDR1 SGHTA and CDR2 FQGNSA come from the germline V gene. V gave up 5 bases and J gave up 8 bases, with 21 bases separating them. In DNA form, the CDR3 reads TGTGCCAGCAGCGCGCACCGGGCGGGGGTGATGGGCTACACCTTC. Its translation is CASSAHRAGVMGYTF.

This chain links TRBV7-8 with TRBJ2-1; 10 bases line up with TRBD2. The germline gives CDR1 SGHVS, CDR2 FQNEAQ. This CDR3 is 16 amino acids long. J gave up 4 bases and V 5 bases, and 8 bases lay outside the gene matches. The CDR3 loop is CASSAPGLAPYNEQFF. CDR3 coding DNA: TGTGCCAGCAGCGCTCCGGGACTAGCGCCATACAATGAGCAGTTCTTC.

The chain links TRBV25-1 to TRBJ2-1; tentative D call: TRBD2 (5 bases). Germline CDR1 and CDR2: MGHDK and SYGVNS. The V end lost 4 bases, the J end lost 4 bases, and 14 bases lay between the germline ends. This CDR3 is 15 amino acids long. In DNA, the CDR3 is TGTGCCAGCAGTGGCCCGGAGGACTGGTACAATGAGCAGTTCTTC. This encodes CASSGPEDWYNEQFF.

The rearrangement joins TRBV7-2 to TRBJ2-5; D might be TRBD2 (5 bases). Trimming removed 3 bases at V and 7 bases at J, with 12 bases between. This CDR3 contains 13 residues. CDR1 and CDR2 (germline): SGHTA, FQGNSA. The CDR3 here is CASSFEGVGTQYF. Here the CDR3 DNA reads TGTGCCAGCAGCTTTGAGGGCGTGGGGACCCAGTACTTC.

This clone was observed once. CDR3 bases: TGTGCCAGCAGTCGGAGGAACACTGAAGCTTTCTTT. Amino acids: CASSRRNTEAFF. This chain connects TRBV2 to TRBJ1-1; no reliable D call. CDR1 is SNHLY and CDR2 is FYNNEI in the germline V gene. V was clipped by 5 bases and J by 1 base, with 5 bases between them. This CDR3 region has 12 residues.

V gene TRBV6-2 or TRBV6-3 combines with J gene TRBJ2-7; weak D call: TRBD2 (7 bases). Germline V gene lookup returns CDR1 MNHEY and CDR2 SVGEGT. The V gene lost 4 bases and the J gene lost 0 bases, with 10 bases spanning the gap. The CDR3 is 14 amino acids. The CDR3 loop is CASSFGGPSYEQYF. The CDR3 region has the DNA TGTGCCAGCAGTTTCGGGGGGCCCTCCTACGAGCAGTACTTC.